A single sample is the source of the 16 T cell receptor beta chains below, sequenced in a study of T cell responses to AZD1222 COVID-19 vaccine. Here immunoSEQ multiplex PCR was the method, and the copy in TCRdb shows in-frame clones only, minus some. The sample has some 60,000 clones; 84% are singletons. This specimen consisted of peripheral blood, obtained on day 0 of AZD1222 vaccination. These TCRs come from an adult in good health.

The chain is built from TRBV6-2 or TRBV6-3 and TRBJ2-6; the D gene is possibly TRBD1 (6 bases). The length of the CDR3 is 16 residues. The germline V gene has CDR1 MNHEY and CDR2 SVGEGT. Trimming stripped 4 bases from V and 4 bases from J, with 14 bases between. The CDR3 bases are TGTGCCAGCAGTTTTCCAGGGGTCTCCGGGGCCAACGTCCTGACTTTC. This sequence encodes CASSFPGVSGANVLTF.

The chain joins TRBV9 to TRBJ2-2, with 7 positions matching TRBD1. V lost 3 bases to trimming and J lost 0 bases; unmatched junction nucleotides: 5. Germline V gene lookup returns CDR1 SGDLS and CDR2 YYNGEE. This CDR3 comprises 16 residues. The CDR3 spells CASSGGQYSNTGELFF. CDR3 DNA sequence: TGTGCCAGCAGCGGGGGACAGTACTCGAACACCGGGGAGCTGTTTTTT.

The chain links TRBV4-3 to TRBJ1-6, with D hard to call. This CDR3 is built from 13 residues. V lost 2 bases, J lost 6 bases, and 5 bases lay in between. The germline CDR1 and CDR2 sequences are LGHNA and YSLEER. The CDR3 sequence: CASSQLSNSPLHF. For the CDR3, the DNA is TGCGCCAGCAGCCAATTGAGTAATTCACCCCTCCACTTT.

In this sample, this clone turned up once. CDR3 amino acids: CASSLGINYGYTF. Written as DNA, the CDR3 is TGTGCCAGCAGCTTAGGCATTAACTATGGCTACACCTTC. The chain combines TRBV7-3 with TRBJ1-2; D uncertain. This CDR3 is built from 13 residues. The germline gives CDR1 SGHTA, CDR2 FQGTGA. Trimming stripped 2 bases from V and 1 base from J, with 5 bases between.

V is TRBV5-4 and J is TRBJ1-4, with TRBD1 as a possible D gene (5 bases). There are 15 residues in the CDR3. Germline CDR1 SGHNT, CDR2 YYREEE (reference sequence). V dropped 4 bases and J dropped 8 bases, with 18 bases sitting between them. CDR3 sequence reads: CASSLSGTPGEKLFF. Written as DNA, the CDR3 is TGTGCCAGCAGCCTTTCCGGGACCCCCGGGGAAAAACTGTTTTTT.

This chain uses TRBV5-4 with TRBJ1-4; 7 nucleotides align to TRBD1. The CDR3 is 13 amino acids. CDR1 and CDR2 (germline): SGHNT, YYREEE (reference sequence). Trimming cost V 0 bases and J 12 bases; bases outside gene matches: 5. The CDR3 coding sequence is TGTGCCAGCAGCTTGGTACAGGGGTCAGAACTGTTTTTT. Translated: CASSLVQGSELFF. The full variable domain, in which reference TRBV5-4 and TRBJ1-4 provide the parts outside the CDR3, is ETGVTQSPTHLIKTRGQQVTLRCSSQSGHNTVSWYQQALGQGPQFIFQYYREEENGRGNFPPRFSGLQFPNYSSELNVNALELDDSALYLCASSLVQGSELFFGSGTQLSVL.

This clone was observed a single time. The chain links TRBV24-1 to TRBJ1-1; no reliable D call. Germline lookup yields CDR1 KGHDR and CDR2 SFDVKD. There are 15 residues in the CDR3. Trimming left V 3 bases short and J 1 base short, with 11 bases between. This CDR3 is CATSDPTEGNTEAFF. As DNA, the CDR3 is TGTGCCACCAGTGATCCAACGGAGGGGAACACTGAAGCTTTCTTT.

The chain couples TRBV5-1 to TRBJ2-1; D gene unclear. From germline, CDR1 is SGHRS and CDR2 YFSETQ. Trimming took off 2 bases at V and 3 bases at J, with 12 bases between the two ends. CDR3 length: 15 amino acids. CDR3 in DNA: TGCGCCAGCAGCTTAGATGCGGCCGACTACAATGAGCAGTTCTTC. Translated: CASSLDAADYNEQFF.

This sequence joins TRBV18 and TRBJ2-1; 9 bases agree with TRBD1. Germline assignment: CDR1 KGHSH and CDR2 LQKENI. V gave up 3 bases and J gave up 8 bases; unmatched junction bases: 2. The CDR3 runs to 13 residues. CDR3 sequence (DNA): TGTGCCAGCTCACCGGGACAGGGTTATGAGCAGTTCTTC. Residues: CASSPGQGYEQFF.

The CDR3 sequence is CASSIFTTLDQPQHF. CDR3 coding DNA: TGTGCCAGTAGTATTTTCACGACCCTCGATCAGCCCCAGCATTTT. V is TRBV19 and J is TRBJ1-5; the D is unclear. Germline V gives CDR1 LNHDA, CDR2 SQIVND (reference sequence). The germline V and J ends were trimmed by 3 bases and 5 bases, with 14 bases remaining between them. The CDR3 contains 15 residues.

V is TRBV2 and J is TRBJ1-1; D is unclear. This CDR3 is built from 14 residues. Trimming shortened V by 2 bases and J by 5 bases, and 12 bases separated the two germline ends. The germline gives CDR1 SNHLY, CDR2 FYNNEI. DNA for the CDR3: TGTGCCAGCAGTGAATGGAGGAGGGAAACTGAAGCTTTCTTT. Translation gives CASSEWRRETEAFF.

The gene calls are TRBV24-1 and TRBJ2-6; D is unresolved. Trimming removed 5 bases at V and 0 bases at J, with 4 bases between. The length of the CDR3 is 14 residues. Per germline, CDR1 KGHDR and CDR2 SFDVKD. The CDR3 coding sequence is TGTGCCACCAGTGGTATCTCTGGGGCCAACGTCCTGACTTTC. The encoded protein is CATSGISGANVLTF.

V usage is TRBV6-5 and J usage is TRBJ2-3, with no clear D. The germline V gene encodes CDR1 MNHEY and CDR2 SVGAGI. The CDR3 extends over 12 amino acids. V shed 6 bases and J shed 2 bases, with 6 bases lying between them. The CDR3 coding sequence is TGTGCCAGCAGGGACGTCACAGATACGCAGTATTTT. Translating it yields CASRDVTDTQYF.

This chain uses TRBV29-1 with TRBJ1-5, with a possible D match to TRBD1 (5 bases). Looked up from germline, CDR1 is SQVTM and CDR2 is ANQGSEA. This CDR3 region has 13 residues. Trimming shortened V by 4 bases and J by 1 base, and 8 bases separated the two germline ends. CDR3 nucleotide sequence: TGCAGCGTTGGGGGCGGAAGCAATCAGCCCCAGCATTTT. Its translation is CSVGGGSNQPQHF.

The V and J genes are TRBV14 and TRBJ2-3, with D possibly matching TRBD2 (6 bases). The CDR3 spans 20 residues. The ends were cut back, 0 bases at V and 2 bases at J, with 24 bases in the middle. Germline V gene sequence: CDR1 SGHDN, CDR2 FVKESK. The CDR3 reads CASSQDIWRDPPRATDTQYF. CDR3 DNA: TGTGCCAGCAGCCAAGATATATGGCGGGACCCTCCCCGGGCCACAGATACGCAGTATTTT.

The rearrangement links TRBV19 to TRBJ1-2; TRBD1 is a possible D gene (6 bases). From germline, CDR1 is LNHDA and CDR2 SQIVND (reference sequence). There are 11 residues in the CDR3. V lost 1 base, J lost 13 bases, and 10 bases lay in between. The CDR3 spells CASSIGGQCTF. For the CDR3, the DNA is TGTGCCAGTAGTATAGGGGGGCAGTGCACCTTC.